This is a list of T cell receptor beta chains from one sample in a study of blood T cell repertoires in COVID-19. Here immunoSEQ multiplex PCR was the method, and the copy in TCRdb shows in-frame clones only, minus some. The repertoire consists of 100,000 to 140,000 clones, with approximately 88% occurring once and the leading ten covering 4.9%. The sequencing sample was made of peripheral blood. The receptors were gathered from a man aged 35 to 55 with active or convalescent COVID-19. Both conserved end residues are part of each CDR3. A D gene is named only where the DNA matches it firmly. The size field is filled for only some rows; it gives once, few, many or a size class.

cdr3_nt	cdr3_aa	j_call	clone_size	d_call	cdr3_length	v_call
TGTGCCAGCAGCCAAGTAGGGGCAGATACGCAGTATTTT	CASSQVGADTQYF	TRBJ2-3	.	.	13	TRBV3-1/TRBV3-2
TGTGCCAGCAGTTACGCCGGGGGAAACGAGCAGTACTTC	CASSYAGGNEQYF	TRBJ2-7	.	.	13	TRBV6-5
TGTGCCAGTAGTTTGGGACAGTTCTATGGCTACACCTTC	CASSLGQFYGYTF	TRBJ1-2	.	TRBD1	13	TRBV19
TGTGCCAGCAGTGAATCGGACAGGGGAGTTGGCTACACCTTC	CASSESDRGVGYTF	TRBJ1-2	few	TRBD1	14	TRBV25-1
TGTGCCAGCAGCTCGACAGGGGTGAACACTGAAGCTTTCTTT	CASSSTGVNTEAFF	TRBJ1-1	.	TRBD1	14	TRBV7-2
TGTGCCAGCAGCGTATTAGCGGGAGAGTTCGATGAGCAGTTCTTC	CASSVLAGEFDEQFF	TRBJ2-1	.	TRBD2	15	TRBV9
TGTGCCAGCAGCTTAAGGAGTGGGGGGAAGGCTGAGCAGTTCTTC	CASSLRSGGKAEQFF	TRBJ2-1	.	.	15	TRBV11-2
TGTGCCAGCAGTGAACCGAGCGCTCCTAGCACAGATACGCAGTATTTT	CASSEPSAPSTDTQYF	TRBJ2-3	.	.	16	TRBV25-1
TGTGCCAGCAGCCAAGATACGACGGGGATACATGAGCAGTTCTTC	CASSQDTTGIHEQFF	TRBJ2-1	.	.	15	TRBV14
TGTGCCAGTACCAGGACAGTAAACTATGGCTACACCTTC	CASTRTVNYGYTF	TRBJ1-2	.	.	13	TRBV19
TGTGCCAGCAGCGTAGATGGCTACGAGCAGTACTTC	CASSVDGYEQYF	TRBJ2-7	.	.	12	TRBV5-4
TGTGCCAGCAGCAAAGGACTGGGGACAGGTAGAAACACCATATATTTT	CASSKGLGTGRNTIYF	TRBJ1-3	.	.	16	TRBV21-1
TGTGCCACCAGGGGTGGTACAGGGACCCCTTACAATGAGCAGTTCTTC	CATRGGTGTPYNEQFF	TRBJ2-1	once	.	16	TRBV24-1
TGTGCCAGCAGTTTATTCCAGGGCGGCTACACCTTC	CASSLFQGGYTF	TRBJ1-2	.	.	12	TRBV28
TGTGCCAGCAGCCCCCAGGAGACCCAGTACTTC	CASSPQETQYF	TRBJ2-5	.	.	11	TRBV7-9
TGTGCCAGCTCACCACCGGGACATCGCTCCTACGAGCAGTACTTC	CASSPPGHRSYEQYF	TRBJ2-7	.	.	15	TRBV18
TGTGCCAGTAGTCTCCGACTAGCGTCCTACAATGAGCAGTTCTTC	CASSLRLASYNEQFF	TRBJ2-1	few	TRBD2	15	TRBV19
TGTGCCAGCAGCTGGGGGCTAGCGGGAAGCACAGATACGCAGTATTTT	CASSWGLAGSTDTQYF	TRBJ2-3	.	TRBD2	16	TRBV9
TGTGCCAGCAGCTTCTTGGCGGGGTCGAGCTCCTACGAGCAGTACTTC	CASSFLAGSSSYEQYF	TRBJ2-7	.	.	16	TRBV5-6
TGTGCCAGCAGCTTGGAACATTTGAACACTGAAGCTTTCTTT	CASSLEHLNTEAFF	TRBJ1-1	.	.	14	TRBV5-8
TGTGCCAGCTCACCCATCGGGTTGGACAGTACCACTGAAGCTTTCTTT	CASSPIGLDSTTEAFF	TRBJ1-1	.	.	16	TRBV18
TGCGCCAGCAGCTGGTTAGCGGGGGGCACAGATACGCAGTATTTT	CASSWLAGGTDTQYF	TRBJ2-3	.	TRBD2	15	TRBV5-1
TGTGCCAGCAGTGAAACTAGCGGGGGGTCCTACAATGAGCAGTTCTTC	CASSETSGGSYNEQFF	TRBJ2-1	.	TRBD2	16	TRBV6-1
TGTGCCTGGAGACCGGGACTAGCGGCGTACGAGCAGTACTTC	CAWRPGLAAYEQYF	TRBJ2-7	.	TRBD2	14	TRBV30
TGTGCCAGCAGTTACTCGCCCACTGGTTACAATGAGCAGTTCTTC	CASSYSPTGYNEQFF	TRBJ2-1	.	.	15	TRBV6-5
TGTGCCAGCAGATCCATACTAGCGGGAAACTACAATGAGCAGTTCTTC	CASRSILAGNYNEQFF	TRBJ2-1	.	TRBD2	16	TRBV27
TGTGCCTGGAGTGTTGGACAGATAAACACTGAAGCTTTCTTT	CAWSVGQINTEAFF	TRBJ1-1	.	.	14	TRBV30
TGTGCCAGCAGCTTAAAACGGTTGGCAGGCGAGCAGTTCTTC	CASSLKRLAGEQFF	TRBJ2-1	.	.	14	TRBV7-2
TGTGCCAGCAGTTACGGCAGGGGGCGCGATCTGGGGACTGAAGCTTTCTTT	CASSYGRGRDLGTEAFF	TRBJ1-1	.	TRBD1	17	TRBV6-2/TRBV6-3
TGCGCCAGCAGCTTGGGTCCGACAGGGGGTATAGATACGCAGTATTTT	CASSLGPTGGIDTQYF	TRBJ2-3	once	TRBD1	16	TRBV5-1
TGTGCCAGCAGCTTGGAACCTAGCGGTGCCTACAATGAGCAGTTCTTC	CASSLEPSGAYNEQFF	TRBJ2-1	.	TRBD2	16	TRBV7-9
TGTGCCAGCATTTTATTATCCATGGCGGGGGCTGAAGCTTTCTTT	CASILLSMAGAEAFF	TRBJ1-1	.	.	15	TRBV28
TGTGCCAGCAGCTCCCTACGAGCCACTGAAGCTTTCTTT	CASSSLRATEAFF	TRBJ1-1	.	.	13	TRBV7-3
TGTGCCAGCAGTTCCTCGACAGGGAAATCACCCCTCCACTTT	CASSSSTGKSPLHF	TRBJ1-6	.	TRBD1	14	TRBV28
TGTGCCAGTAGTATGGTACAGGGGAGCACCGGGGAGCTGTTTTTT	CASSMVQGSTGELFF	TRBJ2-2	.	TRBD1	15	TRBV19
TGTGCCATCAGTCCAACACGACTAGCGGGCGAGACCCAGTACTTC	CAISPTRLAGETQYF	TRBJ2-5	.	TRBD2	15	TRBV10-3
TGCGCCAGCAGCTTGGGGAGCTCGGCTAACTATGGCTACACCTTC	CASSLGSSANYGYTF	TRBJ1-2	.	.	15	TRBV5-1
TGTGCCAGCAGCTTAGTTCCACAGGGGATTTGGGCCAACGTCCTGACTTTC	CASSLVPQGIWANVLTF	TRBJ2-6	.	TRBD1	17	TRBV7-8
TGTGCCAGCAGCCCCCGGACAGGGGAGCAAGAGACCCAGTACTTC	CASSPRTGEQETQYF	TRBJ2-5	.	TRBD1	15	TRBV7-9
TGTGCCAGCAGCCCCACGGGAGGAATGGGTAGCGCTGAAGCTTTCTTT	CASSPTGGMGSAEAFF	TRBJ1-1	once	.	16	TRBV7-3
TGTGTCACAGGGGTAGCTAATGAAAAACTGTTTTTT	CVTGVANEKLFF	TRBJ1-4	once	TRBD1	12	TRBV28
TGTGCCTGGAGGAGACCGACTTCGAACACCGGGGAGCTGTTTTTT	CAWRRPTSNTGELFF	TRBJ2-2	.	.	15	TRBV30